This T cell receptor beta chain was observed in a study of cytomegalovirus exposure and HLA in healthy donors. Researchers ran the PCR with 60 Vbeta and 13 Jbeta primers. The table came from immunoSEQ multiplex PCR; TCRdb's copy has only in-frame clones and leaves some out. The sample yields approximately 30,000 clones, around 70% seen once. The donors gave bone marrow, and they were healthy. CDR3 length: 14 residues. CDR1 and CDR2 from the germline V gene are LGHNT and FRNRAP. With 2 bases removed from V and 5 bases from J, the gap between germline ends came to 10 bases. V is TRBV12-5 and J is TRBJ1-5; D perhaps matches TRBD1 (5 bases). This clonotype was sampled from a man in his forties in good health and CMV-seropositive. Sequenced material: PBMCs. In nucleotides, the CDR3 is TGTGCTAGTGGTTTGCCCGGGGGTGATCAGCCCCAGCATTTT. It translates to CASGLPGGDQPQHF.